In this sample, the clone carrying this T cell receptor (beta chain) is medium-sized (0.01 to 0.1%). The antigen is not known. CDR3 length: 14 amino acids. Germline loops: CDR1 SEHNR, CDR2 FQNEAQ (reference sequence). The ends lost 6 bases at V and 2 bases at J; junction bases unmatched: 5. This entry belongs to a study of T-cell reconstitution after alpha-beta-depleted transplantation in children. Study-wide points: T-cell numbers and diversity, one year after transplant, stemmed largely from T cells that were newly produced. Expanded graft clones numbering several hundred reportedly gave rise to alpha-beta T cells about two months after transplant.

The TCRbeta library was prepared with unique molecular identifiers. MiXCR, run by TCRdb on the PCR reads, gives a single entry per CDR3 protein. Of 6,500 or so distinct CDR3 sequences in the sample, more than 5% were seen once. The chain carries TRBV7-9 and TRBJ2-7; 9 nucleotides align to TRBD2. The sequence derives from a child under two years old who had a stem cell transplant for acute myeloid leukemia, so the T cells may come from the graft donor. The sequencing here drew on PBMCs, mostly from graft donor cells, taken 180 days after TCRalphabeta/CD19-depleted stem cell transplant. The CDR3 reads CASRLGTSPYEQYF. CDR3 coding DNA: TGTGCCAGCAGACTCGGGACTAGCCCCTACGAGCAGTACTTC.